These 26 T cell receptor beta chains came from one sample sequenced in a study of cytomegalovirus exposure and HLA in healthy donors. The PCR was carried out with 60 Vbeta primers and 13 Jbeta primers. Clones were read by immunoSEQ multiplex PCR, and TCRdb kept only the in-frame ones, dropping some. The table has more than 95,000 clones, around 70% seen once; the top ten hold around 3.5%. Specimen: PBMCs. The receptors were gathered from a man aged 30-40 years in good health and CMV-seronegative.

The rearrangement uses TRBV30 and TRBJ2-7; a possible D gene is TRBD1 (5 bases). CDR1 and CDR2 (germline): GTSNPN, SVGIG (reference sequence). The CDR3 is 14 residues long. V shed 2 bases and J shed 2 bases, with 13 bases lying between them. CDR3 in DNA: TGTGCCTGGAGTAGAAGGGGCCCAACCTACGAGCAGTACTTC. Translating gives CAWSRRGPTYEQYF.

This chain links TRBV28 with TRBJ2-6; D perhaps matches TRBD1 (6 bases). V was pared by 4 bases and J by 0 bases, with 13 bases between. Germline CDR1 reads MDHEN; CDR2 reads SYDVKM. This CDR3 contains 17 residues. CDR3 in DNA: TGTGCCAGCAGTTCTCATCTAGGGGGCTCTGGGGCCAACGTCCTGACTTTC. Its protein is CASSSHLGGSGANVLTF.

This chain uses TRBV6-6 with TRBJ2-7, with 9 bases aligning to TRBD2. Germline-derived CDR1 and CDR2 are MNHNY and SVGAGI (reference sequence). The CDR3 length is 15 residues. The J segment lost 7 bases and the V segment lost 2 bases, leaving 9 bases of the junction unmatched. The CDR3 spells CASSYSLAGGGEQYF. CDR3 bases: TGTGCCAGCAGTTACAGCCTCGCGGGAGGGGGGGAGCAGTACTTC.

This sequence joins TRBV13 and TRBJ2-2; TRBD2 is a possible D gene (6 bases). V lost 2 bases and J lost 6, with 16 bases in between. This CDR3 is 16 amino acids long. The germline V gene has CDR1 PRHDT and CDR2 FYEKMQ (reference sequence). The CDR3 here is CASSLLGGRDAGELFF. The CDR3 bases are TGTGCCAGCAGCTTACTTGGGGGGAGAGACGCCGGGGAGCTGTTTTTT.

The table lists this clone with a few counts. V is TRBV27 and J is TRBJ1-2; perhaps TRBD1 as D (5 bases). The V end was cut by 3 bases, the J end by 8 bases, with 16 bases between. CDR3 length: 14 residues. CDR1 is MNHEY and CDR2 is SMNVEV in the germline V gene (reference sequence). As DNA, the CDR3 is TGTGCCAGCAGTTTTCGAGGCGGGGCCCACGGCTACACCTTC. Amino acid sequence: CASSFRGGAHGYTF.

V usage is TRBV14 and J usage is TRBJ2-1, with 10 nucleotides matching TRBD2. V dropped 0 bases and J dropped 8; count of bases not matched to a gene: 10. The germline gives CDR1 SGHDN, CDR2 FVKESK. The CDR3 has 17 amino acids. CDR3 DNA sequence: TGTGCCAGCAGCCAAGAGGCTACTAGCGGGATCTCCGATGAGCAGTTCTTC. Its protein product is CASSQEATSGISDEQFF.

Here the CDR3 DNA reads TGTGCCAGCAGTCGAAACAGGGGGCAAGAGACCCAGTACTTC. Translated: CASSRNRGQETQYF. The rearrangement joins TRBV6-5 to TRBJ2-5; 8 positions match TRBD1. Germline loops: CDR1 MNHEY, CDR2 SVGAGI. This CDR3 is built from 14 residues. V lost 5 bases, J lost 2 bases, and 4 bases stayed unmatched.

This clone was counted only a few times. The gene calls are TRBV4-1 and TRBJ1-5; TRBD1 might be the D (5 bases). The CDR3 spans 13 residues. Trimming removed 1 base from V and 7 bases from J, with 8 bases in between. The germline V gene encodes CDR1 MGHRA and CDR2 YSYEKL. Here the CDR3 reads CASSQGRGQPQHF. The CDR3 region has the DNA TGCGCCAGCAGCCAAGGCCGGGGGCAGCCCCAGCATTTT.

V and J are TRBV4-3 and TRBJ2-7, with D possibly TRBD2 on 5 matching bases. Trimming took 4 bases from V and 5 from J, leaving 15 bases between them. The CDR3 has 14 amino acids. The germline CDR1 and CDR2 sequences are LGHNA and YSLEER. The CDR3 sequence is CASSLLGGLNEQYF. In nucleotides, the CDR3 is TGCGCCAGCAGCCTCCTAGGAGGTCTAAACGAGCAGTACTTC.

The rearrangement links TRBV6-6 to TRBJ1-2; maybe TRBD1 (5 bases). The CDR3 is 13 residues long. Trimming left V 0 bases short and J 8 bases short, with 10 bases between. CDR1 and CDR2 (germline): MNHNY, SVGAGI (reference sequence). The CDR3 is CASSYSGLRGYTF. The CDR3 DNA sequence: TGTGCCAGCAGTTACTCGGGACTGAGGGGCTACACCTTC.

The chain carries TRBV2 and TRBJ1-4; D is possibly TRBD1 (5 bases). Trimming left V 7 bases short and J 7 bases short, with 10 bases between. The CDR3 is made up of 12 amino acids. The germline V gene has CDR1 SNHLY and CDR2 FYNNEI. The CDR3 here is CASMTDGEKLFF. The CDR3 DNA reads TGTGCCAGCATGACAGATGGTGAAAAACTGTTTTTT.

This sequence joins TRBV5-6 and TRBJ2-2; 11 nucleotides align to TRBD2. CDR1 is SGHDT, CDR2 YYEEEE, per germline. The CDR3 consists of 16 residues. V lost 3 bases to trimming and J lost 5 bases; unmatched junction nucleotides: 6. Here the CDR3 DNA reads TGTGCCAGCAGCTCCGAGCTAGCGGGAGGAACCGGGGAGCTGTTTTTT. Protein product: CASSSELAGGTGELFF. Based on the CDR3 plus reference TRBV5-6 and TRBJ2-2, the full variable domain is DAGVTQSPTHLIKTRGQQVTLRCSPKSGHDTVSWYQQALGQGPQFIFQYYEEEERQRGNFPDRFSGHQFPNYSSELNVNALLLGDSALYLCASSSELAGGTGELFFGEGSRLTVL.

The rearrangement links TRBV7-9 to TRBJ1-2; TRBD1 matches 7 bases. Germline V gene lookup returns CDR1 SEHNR and CDR2 FQNEAQ (reference sequence). The V segment lost 2 bases and the J segment 6 bases; nucleotides outside the gene matches: 3. CDR3 length equals 13 residues. The CDR3 protein is CASSLMTGNGYTF. The CDR3 nucleotides are TGTGCCAGCAGCTTAATGACAGGGAATGGCTACACCTTC.

V gene TRBV29-1 combines with J gene TRBJ2-5; D gene ambiguous. Trimming pared 4 bases from V and 2 bases from J, leaving 8 bases between. The CDR3 length is 12 residues. In germline, CDR1 is SQVTM, CDR2 ANQGSEA. The DNA for the CDR3 is TGCAGCGTTGGTCTCACTCAAGAGACCCAGTACTTC. Translation gives CSVGLTQETQYF.

This clone has more than one count but fewer than ten. The chain couples TRBV11-2 to TRBJ2-5, with 7 bases matching TRBD1. The end of the DNA is better explained by TRBJ2-7, so the J call may be wrong. Per the germline V gene, CDR1 is SGHAT and CDR2 is FQNNGV. The CDR3 has 14 amino acids. The CDR3 region has the DNA TGTGCCAGCAGCGCCCGACAGGGTCTCCACGAGCAGTACTTC. It yields the protein CASSARQGLHEQYF.

This rearrangement joins TRBV28 to TRBJ1-3; weak D call: TRBD1 (6 bases). CDR3 size: 16 residues. The germline gives CDR1 MDHEN, CDR2 SYDVKM. V dropped 5 bases and J dropped 0 bases, with 14 bases sitting between them. CDR3 amino acids: CASSLGQLFSGNTIYF. DNA for the CDR3: TGTGCCAGCAGTCTCGGACAGTTATTCTCTGGAAACACCATATATTTT.

The chain links TRBV2 to TRBJ1-1; D not resolved. The germline V gene encodes CDR1 SNHLY and CDR2 FYNNEI. This CDR3 comprises 15 residues. V lost 9 bases to trimming and J lost 1 base, with 18 bases between them. CDR3 coding DNA: TGTGCCAGTTATCTAATGGCCACGGGGAACACTGAAGCTTTCTTT. Translated, it gives CASYLMATGNTEAFF.

The V and J genes are TRBV9 and TRBJ1-4; no definite D call. V was pared by 0 bases and J by 4 bases, with 10 bases between. Germline V gene lookup returns CDR1 SGDLS and CDR2 YYNGEE. The CDR3 is 15 amino acids. The CDR3 DNA reads as TGTGCCAGCAGCGTAGATCGACAACTTAATGAAAAACTGTTTTTT. Protein sequence: CASSVDRQLNEKLFF.

This clone was observed a few times. The genes are TRBV4-2 and TRBJ2-5; 7 positions agree with TRBD2. This CDR3 is 16 amino acids long. Germline V gives CDR1 LGHNA, CDR2 YNFKEQ. V shed 3 bases, J shed 0 bases, and the junction held 7 bases outside the gene matches. The CDR3 sequence: CASSQGGWGDQETQYF. CDR3 sequence (DNA): TGTGCCAGCAGCCAGGGGGGGTGGGGGGACCAAGAGACCCAGTACTTC.

This sequence joins TRBV5-5 and TRBJ2-5, with D perhaps matching TRBD2 (5 bases). This CDR3 contains 13 residues. Germline CDR1 SGHKS, CDR2 YYEKEE (reference sequence). V was cut by 6 bases and J by 5 bases, with 14 bases left in between. The CDR3 region is CASIRGSGETQYF. The CDR3 coding sequence is TGTGCCAGCATCAGAGGGTCGGGGGAGACCCAGTACTTC.

This clone turned up a few times. The chain carries TRBV9 and TRBJ2-7, with TRBD1 matching over 9 bases. The CDR3 totals 16 residues. In germline, CDR1 is SGDLS, CDR2 YYNGEE. Trimming cost V 5 bases and J 6 bases; bases outside gene matches: 15. The CDR3 DNA follows: TGTGCCAGCAGAGACCCAACGGGACAGGGCTCCATCGAGCAGTACTTC. It encodes CASRDPTGQGSIEQYF.

This chain joins TRBV11-2 and TRBJ1-6; 9 bases fit TRBD1. The CDR3 is made up of 16 amino acids. Trimming at V came to 4 bases and at J to 9 bases, leaving 10 bases not matched to a gene. Germline CDR1 SGHAT, CDR2 FQNNGV. The CDR3 DNA is TGTGCCAGCAGCTCCCTATCGGGACAGGGTGGTTCACCCCTCCACTTT. It translates to CASSSLSGQGGSPLHF.

This clone was counted only a few times. As DNA, the CDR3 is TGTGCCAGCAGCTTCCGGACTAGCGGGAGGGCTACCTACGAGCAGTACTTC. Protein product: CASSFRTSGRATYEQYF. V is TRBV5-6 and J is TRBJ2-7, with 15 positions matching TRBD2. The CDR3 runs 17 residues. V was clipped by 2 bases and J by 2 bases; unmatched bases: 5. CDR1 and CDR2 (germline): SGHDT, YYEEEE.

The J gene is TRBJ1-2, the V gene TRBV28; D gene ambiguous. Looked up from germline, CDR1 is MDHEN and CDR2 is SYDVKM. Trimming cost V 4 bases and J 2 bases, with 8 bases left between them. CDR3 length equals 13 residues. The CDR3 DNA is TGTGCCAGCAGTTCTCCAGGAAACTATGGCTACACCTTC. It translates to CASSSPGNYGYTF.

This clone was counted between two and nine times. The rearrangement joins TRBV19 to TRBJ2-1; 14 nucleotides agree with TRBD2. With 6 bases clipped from V and 0 bases from J, the junction kept 4 bases outside the gene matches. The CDR3 has 17 amino acids. Germline CDR1 is LNHDA and CDR2 is SQIVND (reference sequence). The CDR3 nucleotides are TGTGCCAGTAGAGGACTAGCGGGAGGATTCTCCTACAATGAGCAGTTCTTC. This translates into CASRGLAGGFSYNEQFF.

The genes are TRBV14 and TRBJ1-1; 8 bases align to TRBD1. Per the germline V gene, CDR1 is SGHDN and CDR2 is FVKESK. The CDR3 runs 15 residues. V lost 4 bases and J lost 0; bases outside the gene matches: 4. The CDR3 bases are TGTGCCAGCAGCCCCTTGACAGGGGTGAACACTGAAGCTTTCTTT. Translating gives CASSPLTGVNTEAFF.